A single sample is the source of the 32 T cell receptor beta chains below, sequenced in a study of long-term antiretroviral therapy in people with HIV. The libraries were made with immunoSEQ v3.0 at survey level. Profiling relied on immunoSEQ multiplex PCR, and the TCRdb table lists in-frame clones only, not all of them. Among more than 20,000 clones listed, approximately 86% were seen once. The sequencing used unsorted PBMCs, collected 1.3 years after starting antiretroviral therapy. These receptors originate from a man aged 55 to 70 with HIV.

The rearrangement uses TRBV5-1 and TRBJ1-5, with D hard to call. The CDR3 runs 14 residues. Germline V gene lookup returns CDR1 SGHRS and CDR2 YFSETQ. Trimming cost V 3 bases and J 0 bases, with 7 bases left between them. CDR3 sequence reads: CASSYDYSNQPQHF. The CDR3 nucleotides are TGCGCCAGCAGCTACGATTATAGCAATCAGCCCCAGCATTTT.

The chain joins TRBV29-1 to TRBJ1-1; no definite D call. The CDR3 is made up of 13 amino acids. Trimming cost V 0 bases and J 0 bases, with 5 bases left between them. Germline V gene lookup returns CDR1 SQVTM and CDR2 ANQGSEA. The CDR3 nucleotides read TGCAGCGTTGAAGACGGAGTGAACACTGAAGCTTTCTTT. It encodes CSVEDGVNTEAFF.

This sequence joins TRBV5-6 and TRBJ1-1; tentative D call: TRBD1 (5 bases). The germline V and J ends were trimmed by 2 bases and 0 bases, with 8 bases remaining between them. Germline V gene data show CDR1 as SGHDT and CDR2 as YYEEEE. The CDR3 length is 14 residues. As DNA, the CDR3 is TGTGCCAGCAGCTTAGGGGATTTGAACACTGAAGCTTTCTTT. Protein sequence: CASSLGDLNTEAFF.

Note on this clone: One end of the junction fails to match germline, which may point to a read error. The chain has TRBV6-6 and TRBJ1-5; D uncertain. Germline V lookup: CDR1 MNHNY, CDR2 SVGAGI (reference sequence). The CDR3 runs 15 residues. The CDR3 DNA reads TGTGCCAGCAGTAACTCTGCCCCAACCCATCAGCCCCAGCATTTT. Translation: CASSNSAPTHQPQHF.

The rearrangement links TRBV6-5 to TRBJ2-5, with 9 nucleotides matching TRBD2. V lost 5 bases and J lost 3; bases outside the gene matches: 4. Germline V gene lookup returns CDR1 MNHEY and CDR2 SVGAGI. The CDR3 spans 14 residues. The CDR3 protein is CASSPRTSEETQYF. The CDR3 DNA reads as TGTGCCAGCAGTCCAAGGACTAGCGAAGAGACCCAGTACTTC.

The CDR3 coding sequence is TGTGCCATCAGTGCTCACAGCCAAACGAACACCGGGGAGCTGTTTTTT. Amino acids: CAISAHSQTNTGELFF. The chain combines TRBV10-3 with TRBJ2-2; D gene uncertain. The V and J ends lost 4 bases and 0 bases respectively, with 12 bases between them. Per germline, CDR1 ENHRY and CDR2 SYGVKD. CDR3 length equals 16 residues.

The chain links TRBV5-1 to TRBJ2-7; 7 positions match TRBD1. The CDR3 runs 14 residues. Germline V gene data show CDR1 as SGHRS and CDR2 as YFSETQ. Trimming cost V 2 bases and J 4 bases; bases outside gene matches: 6. The CDR3 protein is CASSLGTDVYEQYF. The CDR3 DNA follows: TGCGCCAGCAGCTTAGGGACAGATGTATACGAGCAGTACTTC.

This clone was detected only once. The chain combines TRBV6-6 with TRBJ1-4, with D maybe TRBD1 (6 bases). V shed 6 bases and J shed 4 bases, with 12 bases lying between them. The germline CDR1 and CDR2 sequences are MNHNY and SVGAGI (reference sequence). This CDR3 contains 14 residues. The CDR3 region has the DNA TGTGCCAGCAGACCGACAGGCGTTAATGAAAAACTGTTTTTT. Translating it yields CASRPTGVNEKLFF.

V usage is TRBV27 and J usage is TRBJ2-5, with TRBD1 matching 7 bases. After removal of 5 bases from V and 5 bases from J, the junction contained 11 bases not matched to a gene. This CDR3 comprises 15 residues. Germline CDR1 and CDR2: MNHEY and SMNVEV (reference sequence). CDR3 amino acids: CASSVFRDRAETQYF. CDR3 coding DNA: TGTGCCAGCAGTGTATTCCGGGACAGAGCGGAGACCCAGTACTTC.

This chain connects TRBV9 to TRBJ2-3, with 16 nucleotides matching TRBD2. The germline V gene encodes CDR1 SGDLS and CDR2 YYNGEE. After removal of 3 bases from V and 3 bases from J, the junction contained 7 bases not matched to a gene. The CDR3 is made up of 18 amino acids. DNA of the CDR3: TGTGCCAGCAGCGCTGGGACTAGCGGGGGGGCCAGAACAGATACGCAGTATTTT. It yields the protein CASSAGTSGGARTDTQYF.

The V and J genes are TRBV27 and TRBJ2-5; maybe TRBD2 (6 bases). The CDR3 loop spans 14 amino acids. CDR1 is MNHEY and CDR2 is SMNVEV in the germline V gene (reference sequence). V lost 4 bases and J lost 7, with 16 bases in between. The CDR3 region has the DNA TGTGCCAGCAGTTCACTGACTAGGGTAGGGACCCAGTACTTC. This sequence encodes CASSSLTRVGTQYF.

The rearrangement uses TRBV5-1 and TRBJ2-7, with unresolved D. Germline CDR1 reads SGHRS; CDR2 reads YFSETQ. The CDR3 length is 12 residues. Deletions cut 2 bases from V and 5 bases from J, with 8 bases between. The CDR3 bases are TGCGCCAGCAGCTTTAGAGTCGACGAGCAGTACTTC. Translating it yields CASSFRVDEQYF.

The genes are TRBV2 and TRBJ2-7, with TRBD1 as a possible D gene (6 bases). The ends were cut back, 4 bases at V and 2 bases at J, with 12 bases in the middle. CDR3 length: 14 amino acids. Germline V lookup: CDR1 SNHLY, CDR2 FYNNEI. The CDR3 spells CASSAGHRTYEQYF. The CDR3 DNA sequence: TGTGCCAGCAGTGCGGGACACCGTACCTACGAGCAGTACTTC.

This sequence joins TRBV2 and TRBJ1-5; 7 bases match TRBD1. CDR1 is SNHLY and CDR2 is FYNNEI in the germline V gene. J gave up 5 bases and V 8 bases, and 15 bases lay outside the gene matches. The CDR3 covers 16 residues. CDR3 in DNA: TGTGCCAGCGCACCATTCAGGGGGACTAGGGATCAGCCCCAGCATTTT. Residues: CASAPFRGTRDQPQHF.

The gene calls are TRBV30 and TRBJ1-3; 9 bases agree with TRBD1. Germline V lookup: CDR1 GTSNPN, CDR2 SVGIG (reference sequence). Germline trimming cut 0 bases from V and 1 base from J; bases unmatched to any gene: 1. This CDR3 contains 15 residues. The CDR3 DNA is TGTGCCTGGAGTGTAGGGACAGGGTCTGGAAACACCATATATTTT. Translated: CAWSVGTGSGNTIYF.

The chain is built from TRBV5-1 and TRBJ2-3; the D gene is possibly TRBD1 (5 bases). This CDR3 comprises 17 residues. The V gene lost 0 bases and the J gene lost 0 bases, with 14 bases spanning the gap. The germline CDR1 and CDR2 sequences are SGHRS and YFSETQ. The CDR3 region has the DNA TGCGCCAGCAGCTTGGTATCAGGGTCCTTTAGCACAGATACGCAGTATTTT. Its translation: CASSLVSGSFSTDTQYF. Full variable domain (remainder filled in from reference TRBV5-1 and TRBJ2-3): KAGVTQTPRYLIKTRGQQVTLSCSPISGHRSVSWYQQTPGQGLQFLFEYFSETQRNKGNFPGRFSGRQFSNSRSEMNVSTLELGDSALYLCASSLVSGSFSTDTQYFGPGTRLTVL.

The CDR3 region is CASSIARGYTDTQYF. DNA for the CDR3: TGTGCCAGTAGTATCGCCAGGGGCTACACAGATACGCAGTATTTT. The rearrangement links TRBV19 to TRBJ2-3; perhaps TRBD1 as D (6 bases). Germline CDR1 reads LNHDA; CDR2 reads SQIVND (reference sequence). The length of the CDR3 is 15 residues. V lost 3 bases to trimming and J lost 2 bases, with 12 bases between them.

Worth noting for this clone: Other DNA sequences within the sample encode an identical CDR3. The J gene is TRBJ2-5, the V gene TRBV18, with 7 positions matching TRBD1. Germline-derived CDR1 and CDR2 are KGHSH and LQKENI. After removal of 3 bases from V and 3 bases from J, the junction contained 4 bases not matched to a gene. The CDR3 covers 14 residues. The CDR3, as DNA: TGTGCCAGCTCACCTAACAGGGGAAAAGAGACCCAGTACTTC. This gives the protein CASSPNRGKETQYF.

A few counts support this clone. CDR3 DNA sequence: TGTGCCAGCAGCTCACCCACAGGGTTGACCCAGCATTTT. Translation gives CASSSPTGLTQHF. The V gene is TRBV5-4, the J gene TRBJ1-5, with D perhaps matching TRBD1 (6 bases). The V and J ends lost 3 bases and 11 bases respectively, with 15 bases between them. Germline loops: CDR1 SGHNT, CDR2 YYREEE (reference sequence). The CDR3 is 13 amino acids.

This sequence joins TRBV7-9 and TRBJ2-3; no clear D. Germline CDR1 is SEHNR and CDR2 is FQNEAQ (reference sequence). CDR3 size: 13 residues. The V end was cut by 1 base, the J end by 5 bases, with 7 bases between. The CDR3: CASSLVELDTQYF. CDR3 bases: TGTGCCAGCAGCTTAGTTGAGTTAGATACGCAGTATTTT.

In this sample, this clone turned up once. V and J are TRBV5-1 and TRBJ2-3; D may be TRBD1 (5 bases). Per the germline V gene, CDR1 is SGHRS and CDR2 is YFSETQ. Trimming took 3 bases from V and 0 from J, leaving 8 bases between them. The CDR3 has 14 residues. CDR3 sequence (DNA): TGCGCCAGCAGCTCCAGGGATAGCACAGATACGCAGTATTTT. Translating it yields CASSSRDSTDTQYF.

The chain uses TRBV5-1 and TRBJ2-7; D ambiguous. CDR1 is SGHRS, CDR2 YFSETQ, per germline. Between the trimmed V and J ends, which lost 0 bases and 5 bases, there was a span of 3 bases. This CDR3 has 11 amino acids. CDR3 region: CASSLDDEQYF. In nucleotides, the CDR3 is TGCGCCAGCAGCTTGGACGACGAGCAGTACTTC.

The rearrangement joins TRBV27 to TRBJ2-7; 11 nucleotides agree with TRBD1. The V segment lost 6 bases and the J segment 2 bases; nucleotides outside the gene matches: 6. Germline V gene lookup returns CDR1 MNHEY and CDR2 SMNVEV (reference sequence). This CDR3 contains 15 residues. CDR3 protein: CASSYGTGGTYEQYF. The CDR3, as DNA: TGTGCCAGCAGCTACGGGACAGGGGGGACCTACGAGCAGTACTTC.

This clone was recorded once. The chain recombines TRBV7-2 with TRBJ1-1; no reliable D call. Germline values: CDR1 SGHTA, CDR2 FQGNSA. CDR3 size: 17 residues. Trimming removed 1 base from V and 1 base from J, with 16 bases in between. CDR3 sequence (DNA): TGTGCCAGCAGCTTAGTTGGGTTTTCTCTTAAGAACACTGAAGCTTTCTTT. This sequence encodes CASSLVGFSLKNTEAFF.

The chain has TRBV5-1 and TRBJ2-3; possibly TRBD2 for D (5 bases). This CDR3 spans 16 amino acids. The ends were cut back, 4 bases at V and 2 bases at J, with 17 bases in the middle. Germline lookup yields CDR1 SGHRS and CDR2 YFSETQ. CDR3 amino acids: CASSPIPNGNTDTQYF. CDR3 sequence (DNA): TGCGCCAGCAGCCCTATCCCCAACGGGAACACAGATACGCAGTATTTT.

The V and J genes are TRBV27 and TRBJ1-1; 8 bases match TRBD1. Germline CDR1 and CDR2: MNHEY and SMNVEV (reference sequence). The CDR3 runs to 13 residues. The V and J ends lost 5 bases and 7 bases, in that order; junction bases with no gene match: 6. The CDR3 protein is CASSPKTGDEAFF. The CDR3 DNA follows: TGTGCCAGCAGTCCGAAGACAGGGGATGAAGCTTTCTTT.

The chain couples TRBV11-2 to TRBJ1-4; no clear D gene. Trimming cost V 0 bases and J 7 bases, with 9 bases left between them. Germline values: CDR1 SGHAT, CDR2 FQNNGV. The CDR3 consists of 14 residues. This CDR3 is CASSLDVTFEKLFF. In nucleotides, the CDR3 is TGTGCCAGCAGCTTAGACGTGACTTTTGAAAAACTGTTTTTT.

The chain has TRBV5-1 and TRBJ2-5; tentatively, D is TRBD2 (6 bases). Per the germline V gene, CDR1 is SGHRS and CDR2 is YFSETQ. The CDR3 runs 14 residues. V was clipped by 3 bases and J by 6 bases, with 15 bases between them. For the CDR3, the DNA is TGCGCCAGCAGCTGGTCCGGGACTGTCAAGACCCAGTACTTC. Amino acids: CASSWSGTVKTQYF.

The rearrangement links TRBV18 to TRBJ1-6, with D hard to call. Looked up from germline, CDR1 is KGHSH and CDR2 is LQKENI. CDR3 length: 13 residues. V was pared by 3 bases and J by 8 bases, with 8 bases between. CDR3 nucleotide sequence: TGTGCCAGCTCACCCACGAACTATTCACCCCTCCACTTT. It codes for CASSPTNYSPLHF.

The chain has TRBV11-2 and TRBJ1-1; TRBD1 might be the D (5 bases). Trimming took 4 bases from V and 1 from J, leaving 13 bases between them. The CDR3 has 15 residues. CDR1 and CDR2 from the germline V gene are SGHAT and FQNNGV. The CDR3 coding sequence is TGTGCCAGCAGCTCCGGGGGACGGTCGAACACTGAAGCTTTCTTT. Translation gives CASSSGGRSNTEAFF.

The V gene is TRBV7-2, the J gene TRBJ2-3; a weak D match, TRBD1 (6 bases). In germline, CDR1 is SGHTA, CDR2 FQGNSA. V was pared by 5 bases and J by 0 bases, with 9 bases between. CDR3 size: 14 residues. The CDR3 DNA reads as TGTGCCAGCAGCCGAACAGGGAGCACAGATACGCAGTATTTT. It codes for CASSRTGSTDTQYF.

This clone was counted a few times. The chain recombines TRBV6-5 with TRBJ1-2; 7 bases line up with TRBD1. The ends lost 5 bases at V and 2 bases at J; junction bases unmatched: 8. This CDR3 region has 15 residues. The V gene's germline CDR1 is MNHEY and CDR2 SVGAGI. The CDR3 DNA sequence: TGTGCCAGCAGTACGACAGGGAATTCCAACTATGGCTACACCTTC. It specifies CASSTTGNSNYGYTF.